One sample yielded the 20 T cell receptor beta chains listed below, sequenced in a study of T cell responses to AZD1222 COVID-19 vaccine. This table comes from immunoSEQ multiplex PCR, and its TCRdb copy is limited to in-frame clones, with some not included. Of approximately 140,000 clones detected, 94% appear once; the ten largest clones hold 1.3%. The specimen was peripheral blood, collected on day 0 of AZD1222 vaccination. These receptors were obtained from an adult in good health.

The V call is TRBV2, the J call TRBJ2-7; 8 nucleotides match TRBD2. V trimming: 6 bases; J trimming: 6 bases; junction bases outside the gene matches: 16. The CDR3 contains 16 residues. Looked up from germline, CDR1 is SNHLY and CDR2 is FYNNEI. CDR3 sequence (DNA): TGTGCCAGCAGCCGCCTGGGGGGAGATAGCGGGACCGAGCAGTACGTC. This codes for CASSRLGGDSGTEQYV.

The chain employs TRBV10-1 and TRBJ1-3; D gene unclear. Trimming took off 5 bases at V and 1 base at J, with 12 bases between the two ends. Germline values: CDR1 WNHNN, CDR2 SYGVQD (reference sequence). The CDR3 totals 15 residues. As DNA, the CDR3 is TGCGCCAGCAGTCCTAAGCGGAATTCTGGAAACACCATATATTTT. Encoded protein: CASSPKRNSGNTIYF.

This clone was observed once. CDR3 residues: CASSFQGSMGTEAFF. In nucleotides, the CDR3 is TGTGCCAGCAGCTTCCAGGGAAGTATGGGCACTGAAGCTTTCTTT. The genes are TRBV11-1 and TRBJ1-1; possible D gene TRBD1, 5 bases. From germline, CDR1 is SGHAT and CDR2 FQDESV (reference sequence). The CDR3 totals 15 residues. V lost 3 bases, J lost 4 bases, and 15 bases lay in between.

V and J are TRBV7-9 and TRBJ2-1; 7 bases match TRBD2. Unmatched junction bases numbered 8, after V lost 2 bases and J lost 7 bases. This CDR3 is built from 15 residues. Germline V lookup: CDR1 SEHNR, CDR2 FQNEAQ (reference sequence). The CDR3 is CASSLLGLADNEQFF. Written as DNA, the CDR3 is TGTGCCAGCAGCTTATTAGGGCTAGCGGATAATGAGCAGTTCTTC.

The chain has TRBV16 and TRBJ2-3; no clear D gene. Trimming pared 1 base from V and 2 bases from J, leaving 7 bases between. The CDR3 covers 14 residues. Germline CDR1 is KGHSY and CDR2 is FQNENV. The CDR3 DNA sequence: TGTGCCAGCAGCCAATTTATCGACACAGATACGCAGTATTTT. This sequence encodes CASSQFIDTDTQYF.

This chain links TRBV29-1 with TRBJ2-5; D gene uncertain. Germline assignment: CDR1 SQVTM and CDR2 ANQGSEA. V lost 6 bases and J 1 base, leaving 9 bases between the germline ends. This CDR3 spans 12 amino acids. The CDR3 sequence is CSVRISQETQYF. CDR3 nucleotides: TGCAGCGTCAGAATAAGCCAAGAGACCCAGTACTTC.

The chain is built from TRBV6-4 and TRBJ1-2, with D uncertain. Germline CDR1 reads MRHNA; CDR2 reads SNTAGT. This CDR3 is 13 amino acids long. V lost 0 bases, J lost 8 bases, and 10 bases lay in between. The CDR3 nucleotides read TGTGCCAGCAGTGACTCTTATGGCGGCGGCTACACCTTC. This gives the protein CASSDSYGGGYTF.

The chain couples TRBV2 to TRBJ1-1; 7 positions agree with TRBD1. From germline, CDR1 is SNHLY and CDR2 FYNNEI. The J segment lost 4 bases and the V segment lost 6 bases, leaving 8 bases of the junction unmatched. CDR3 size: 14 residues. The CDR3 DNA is TGTGCCAGCAGGCTGGGACAGCTTGGCACTGAAGCTTTCTTT. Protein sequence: CASRLGQLGTEAFF. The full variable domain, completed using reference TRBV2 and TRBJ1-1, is EPEVTQTPSHQVTQMGQEVILRCVPISNHLYFYWYRQILGQKVEFLVSFYNNEISEKSEIFDDQFSVERPDGSNFTLKIRSTKLEDSAMYFCASRLGQLGTEAFFGQGTRLTVV.

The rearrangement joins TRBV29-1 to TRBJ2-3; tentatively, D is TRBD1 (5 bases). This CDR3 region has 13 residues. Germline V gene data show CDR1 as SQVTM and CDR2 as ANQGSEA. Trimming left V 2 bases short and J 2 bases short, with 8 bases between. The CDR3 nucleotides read TGCAGCGTTGAAACAGGCCTCACAGATACGCAGTATTTT. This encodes CSVETGLTDTQYF.

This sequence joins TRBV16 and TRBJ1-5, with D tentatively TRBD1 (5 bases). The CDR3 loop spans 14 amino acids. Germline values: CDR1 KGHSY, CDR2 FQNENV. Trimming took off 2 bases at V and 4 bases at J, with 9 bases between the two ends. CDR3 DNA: TGTGCCAGCAGCCAACCGGGGGGGAATCAGCCCCAGCATTTT. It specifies CASSQPGGNQPQHF.

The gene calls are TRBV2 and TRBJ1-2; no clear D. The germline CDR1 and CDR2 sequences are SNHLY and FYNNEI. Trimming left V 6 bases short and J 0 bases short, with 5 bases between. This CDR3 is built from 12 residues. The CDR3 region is CASRRTNYGYTF. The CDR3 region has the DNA TGTGCCAGCAGGAGGACTAACTATGGCTACACCTTC.

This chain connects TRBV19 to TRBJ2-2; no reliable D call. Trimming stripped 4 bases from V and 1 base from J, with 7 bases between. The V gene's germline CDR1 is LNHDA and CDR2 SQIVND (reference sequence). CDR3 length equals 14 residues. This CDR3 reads CASSRHRNTGELFF. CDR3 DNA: TGTGCCAGTAGTAGACATAGGAACACCGGGGAGCTGTTTTTT.

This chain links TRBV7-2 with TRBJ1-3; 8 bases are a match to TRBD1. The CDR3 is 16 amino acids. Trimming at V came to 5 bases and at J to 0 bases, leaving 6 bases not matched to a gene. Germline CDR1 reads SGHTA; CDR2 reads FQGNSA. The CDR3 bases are TGTGCCAGCAGCGTGGACAGGGTAAACTCTGGAAACACCATATATTTT. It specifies CASSVDRVNSGNTIYF.

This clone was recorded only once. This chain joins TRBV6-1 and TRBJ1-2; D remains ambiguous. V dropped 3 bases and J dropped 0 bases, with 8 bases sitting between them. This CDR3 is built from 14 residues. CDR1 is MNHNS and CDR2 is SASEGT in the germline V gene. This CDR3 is CASSEALPNYGYTF. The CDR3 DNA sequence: TGTGCCAGCAGTGAGGCCCTCCCTAACTATGGCTACACCTTC.

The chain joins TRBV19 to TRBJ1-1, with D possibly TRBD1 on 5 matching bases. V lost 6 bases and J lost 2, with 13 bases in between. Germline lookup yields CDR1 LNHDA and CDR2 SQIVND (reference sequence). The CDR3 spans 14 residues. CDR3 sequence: CASRPMGGNTEAFF. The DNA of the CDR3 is TGTGCCAGTAGACCCATGGGGGGAAACACTGAAGCTTTCTTT.

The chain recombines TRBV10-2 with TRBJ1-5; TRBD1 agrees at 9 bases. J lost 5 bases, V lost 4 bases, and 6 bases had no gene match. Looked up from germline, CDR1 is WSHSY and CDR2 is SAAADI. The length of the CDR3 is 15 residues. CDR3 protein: CASSAGTGWDQPQHF. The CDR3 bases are TGCGCCAGCAGTGCCGGGACAGGGTGGGATCAGCCCCAGCATTTT.

In nucleotides, the CDR3 is TGTGCCAGCAGCGACACTAGCGGCACAGATACGCAGTATTTT. Encoded protein: CASSDTSGTDTQYF. V gene TRBV9 combines with J gene TRBJ2-3; TRBD2 aligns across 7 bases. The CDR3 length is 14 residues. Per the germline V gene, CDR1 is SGDLS and CDR2 is YYNGEE. The ends lost 3 bases at V and 1 base at J; junction bases unmatched: 2. Full variable domain (missing parts from reference TRBV9 and TRBJ2-3): DSGVTQTPKHLITATGQRVTLRCSPRSGDLSVYWYQQSLDQGLQFLIQYYNGEERAKGNILERFSAQQFPDLHSELNLSSLELGDSALYFCASSDTSGTDTQYFGPGTRLTVL.

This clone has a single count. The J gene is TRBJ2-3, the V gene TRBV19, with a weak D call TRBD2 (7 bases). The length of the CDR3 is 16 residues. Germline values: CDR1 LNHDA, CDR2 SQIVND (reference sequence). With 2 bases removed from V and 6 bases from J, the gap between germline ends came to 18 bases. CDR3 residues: CASSIRWGGPGDTQYF. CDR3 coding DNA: TGTGCCAGTAGTATACGATGGGGGGGGCCAGGGGATACGCAGTATTTT.

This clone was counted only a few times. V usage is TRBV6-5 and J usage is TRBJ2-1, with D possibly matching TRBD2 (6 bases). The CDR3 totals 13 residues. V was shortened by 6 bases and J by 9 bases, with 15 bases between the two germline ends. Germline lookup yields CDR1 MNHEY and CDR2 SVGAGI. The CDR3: CASSRRGYGEQFF. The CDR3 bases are TGTGCCAGCAGCCGCCGGGGGTACGGTGAGCAGTTCTTC.

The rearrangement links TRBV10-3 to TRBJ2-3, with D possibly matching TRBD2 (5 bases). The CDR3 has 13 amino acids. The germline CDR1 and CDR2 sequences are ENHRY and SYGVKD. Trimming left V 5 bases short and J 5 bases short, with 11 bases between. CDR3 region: CAISSGEQDTQYF. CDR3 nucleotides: TGTGCCATCAGTAGCGGCGAGCAAGATACGCAGTATTTT.